This TCR beta chain was retrieved from a study of T cell repertoires in cytomegalovirus infection. Turning to the study itself: Indicated by public TCR beta signatures were CMV infection and matching HLA type.

This clonotype was seen only a few times. The target antigen is unknown. Study outcomes and limitations: The ex vivo response showed dominance by HLA-C-restricted CMV-specific TCR beta clonotypes. Summed frequency of shared TCR beta families picked out CMV carriers who also had the relevant HLA.

V shed 3 bases and J shed 0 bases, with 6 bases lying between them. The CDR3 spans 14 residues. The germline CDR1 and CDR2 sequences are MGHRA and YSYEKL. MiXCR was run by TCRdb on the reads, yielding one entry per CDR3 protein. Of some 680,000 distinct CDR3 sequences listed, 35% to 45% were seen once; the top ten hold 2.5% to 3.5%. Specimen: PBMCs. The V and J genes are TRBV4-1 and TRBJ1-5; the D is unclear. The origin of this receptor is a human donor in good health (CMV status not recorded). Some clones in this sample may be carry-over from other donors' samples. CDR3 sequence (DNA): TGCGCCAGCAGCCAGTCAAATAGCAATCAGCCCCAGCATTTT. Encoded protein: CASSQSNSNQPQHF.